Listed below are T cell receptor beta chains from one sample, sequenced in a study of T cell responses to AZD1222 COVID-19 vaccine. The table came from immunoSEQ multiplex PCR; TCRdb's copy has only in-frame clones and leaves some out. The sample contains around 70,000 clones, 88% of which appear only once. This sample comprised peripheral blood, obtained 28 days after the second dose of the MenACWY control vaccine. Every receptor here comes from an adult who received the MenACWY meningococcal vaccine as a control. Both conserved end residues are part of each CDR3. Fields, in order: J gene, V gene, D gene, clone size, CDR3 protein, CDR3 DNA. D genes are given only for firm matches. A clone size is listed for some rows: how often the clone was seen (once, few, many), or a class if it is expanded.

j_gene: TRBJ1-6
v_gene: TRBV19
d_gene: .
abundance: .
CDR3aa: CASREFYNSPLHF
CDR3nt: TGTGCCAGTAGGGAGTTCTATAATTCACCCCTCCACTTT

j_gene: TRBJ2-1
v_gene: TRBV20-1
d_gene: TRBD2
abundance: .
CDR3aa: CSARAGGEQFF
CDR3nt: TGCAGTGCTAGGGCGGGGGGTGAGCAGTTCTTC

j_gene: TRBJ1-1
v_gene: TRBV18
d_gene: .
abundance: .
CDR3aa: CASSPGVEAFF
CDR3nt: TGTGCCAGCTCTCCGGGGGTTGAAGCTTTCTTT

j_gene: TRBJ1-3
v_gene: TRBV7-2
d_gene: TRBD1
abundance: .
CDR3aa: CASSLGTALGNTIYF
CDR3nt: TGTGCCAGCAGCCTTGGGACAGCTCTTGGAAACACCATATATTTT

j_gene: TRBJ2-2
v_gene: TRBV12-5
d_gene: .
abundance: .
CDR3aa: CASGLASTGELFF
CDR3nt: TGTGCTAGTGGTTTGGCCTCCACCGGGGAGCTGTTTTTT

j_gene: TRBJ2-5
v_gene: TRBV3-1/TRBV3-2
d_gene: TRBD2
abundance: .
CDR3aa: CASGKSGTMRETQYF
CDR3nt: TGTGCCAGCGGGAAATCCGGGACTATGAGGGAGACCCAGTACTTC

j_gene: TRBJ2-3
v_gene: TRBV19
d_gene: TRBD2
abundance: few
CDR3aa: CASSSPGTSGVQGTQYF
CDR3nt: TGTGCCAGTAGTAGCCCCGGGACTAGCGGGGTCCAGGGTACGCAGTATTTT

j_gene: TRBJ2-7
v_gene: TRBV4-1
d_gene: .
abundance: .
CDR3aa: CASRRVGKSSYEQYF
CDR3nt: TGCGCCAGCCGGAGGGTTGGAAAAAGCTCCTACGAGCAGTACTTC

j_gene: TRBJ1-3
v_gene: TRBV2
d_gene: .
abundance: .
CDR3aa: CASSLQAAGASSGNTIYF
CDR3nt: TGTGCCAGCAGCTTACAGGCTGCCGGGGCCTCCTCTGGAAACACCATATATTTT

j_gene: TRBJ1-4
v_gene: TRBV5-1
d_gene: .
abundance: .
CDR3aa: CASSLGAMNEKLFF
CDR3nt: TGCGCCAGCAGCTTAGGGGCTATGAATGAAAAACTGTTTTTT

j_gene: TRBJ1-4
v_gene: TRBV27
d_gene: .
abundance: .
CDR3aa: CASSLRQGVTVEKLFF
CDR3nt: TGTGCCAGCAGTCTCCGCCAAGGGGTAACGGTAGAAAAACTGTTTTTT

j_gene: TRBJ1-6
v_gene: TRBV7-3
d_gene: .
abundance: .
CDR3aa: CASSPPGQLSSYNSPLHF
CDR3nt: TGTGCCAGCAGTCCTCCGGGACAACTGAGCTCCTATAATTCACCCCTCCACTTT

j_gene: TRBJ1-6
v_gene: TRBV2
d_gene: .
abundance: .
CDR3aa: CASRGDFTSPLHF
CDR3nt: TGTGCCAGCAGGGGGGACTTTACTTCACCCCTCCACTTT

j_gene: TRBJ1-1
v_gene: TRBV11-1
d_gene: TRBD1
abundance: few
CDR3aa: CASSSQTGFEAFF
CDR3nt: TGTGCCAGCAGCTCCCAGACAGGGTTTGAAGCTTTCTTT

j_gene: TRBJ2-7
v_gene: TRBV5-4
d_gene: TRBD2
abundance: .
CDR3aa: CASSTRDYLREQYF
CDR3nt: TGTGCCAGCAGCACCCGGGACTACCTACGAGAGCAGTACTTC

j_gene: TRBJ2-5
v_gene: TRBV6-5
d_gene: TRBD1
abundance: .
CDR3aa: CASSRDSQETQYF
CDR3nt: TGTGCCAGCAGTAGGGACAGCCAAGAGACCCAGTACTTC

j_gene: TRBJ2-7
v_gene: TRBV28
d_gene: TRBD1
abundance: few
CDR3aa: CASSLTGIAREQYF
CDR3nt: TGTGCCAGCAGTTTGACAGGGATCGCTCGCGAGCAGTACTTC

j_gene: TRBJ2-1
v_gene: TRBV30
d_gene: .
abundance: .
CDR3aa: CAWSVLGGGLVNEQFF
CDR3nt: TGTGCCTGGAGTGTATTGGGCGGGGGCCTTGTGAATGAGCAGTTCTTC

j_gene: TRBJ2-1
v_gene: TRBV10-3
d_gene: .
abundance: few
CDR3aa: CAISEPAGNPSNEQFF
CDR3nt: TGTGCCATCAGTGAGCCGGCGGGAAATCCCTCCAATGAGCAGTTCTTC

j_gene: TRBJ2-7
v_gene: TRBV28
d_gene: TRBD1
abundance: .
CDR3aa: CASSFAGGLYEQYF
CDR3nt: TGTGCCAGCAGTTTTGCAGGGGGCCTTTACGAGCAGTACTTC

j_gene: TRBJ2-1
v_gene: TRBV30
d_gene: TRBD2
abundance: .
CDR3aa: CAWERGAYNEQFF
CDR3nt: TGTGCCTGGGAGCGGGGAGCCTACAATGAGCAGTTCTTC

j_gene: TRBJ1-6
v_gene: TRBV27
d_gene: TRBD1
abundance: .
CDR3aa: CASNAGDRVSPLHF
CDR3nt: TGTGCCAGTAACGCCGGGGACAGGGTATCACCCCTCCACTTT

j_gene: TRBJ2-7
v_gene: TRBV6-5
d_gene: .
abundance: .
CDR3aa: CASSRERWYEQYF
CDR3nt: TGTGCCAGCAGTCGCGAGAGGTGGTACGAGCAGTACTTC

j_gene: TRBJ2-1
v_gene: TRBV18
d_gene: .
abundance: .
CDR3aa: CASSRMSSTSTEQFF
CDR3nt: TGTGCCAGCTCACGGATGAGTTCGACCAGTACTGAGCAGTTCTTC

j_gene: TRBJ2-5
v_gene: TRBV5-1
d_gene: .
abundance: .
CDR3aa: CASSSRPEGETQYF
CDR3nt: TGCGCCAGCAGCTCGCGGCCCGAGGGGGAGACCCAGTACTTC

j_gene: TRBJ2-7
v_gene: TRBV6-2/TRBV6-3
d_gene: .
abundance: .
CDR3aa: CASSYLQGSYEQYF
CDR3nt: TGTGCCAGCAGTTACCTCCAGGGCAGCTACGAGCAGTACTTC